The clone carrying this T cell receptor beta chain has a count of ten or more. This CDR3 is 12 amino acids long. From germline, CDR1 is SEHNR and CDR2 FQNEAQ (reference sequence). Trimming left V 5 bases short and J 10 bases short, with 14 bases between. Profiles of TCR beta VDJ and CDR3 were generated from a genomic DNA template. TCRdb processed the reads anew with MiXCR; each CDR3 protein has one entry. The sample lists 300,000 or so distinct CDR3 sequences, around three fifths occurring once. This specimen comes from a study of CD8+CD57+ T cells in acquired aplastic anemia. For sequencing, patients were chosen who had shown expansion of CD8+CD57+ cells by flow cytometry.

This TCR derives from a human donor with aplastic anemia. The sequenced sample was sorted CD4+, CD8+, or CD8+CD57+ T cells (not recorded which) from PBMCs. The V and J genes are TRBV7-9 and TRBJ1-1, with D hard to call. The CDR3 sequence is CASSRGVSGAFF. The CDR3 nucleotides read TGTGCCAGCAGCCGCGGAGTTTCAGGAGCTTTCTTT.